The present TCR beta chain was sequenced within a study of blood T cell repertoires in COVID-19 (dated by TCRdb to the early 2020s). Regarding the complete study: Samples covering the acute and convalescent phases of COVID-19 were provided by collaborators in the United States, Italy and Spain. The dataset comprised deeply sampled blood TCRbeta repertoires from subjects exposed to, actively infected with, or recovered from COVID-19. Nearly every sample came with metadata listing a de-identified subject ID, COVID-19 status, age in years and sex. Samples were obtained from the ongoing ImmuneRACE study (first 160 participants) and from approximately 1,200 subjects provided by 6 global collaborators. Where available, HLA class I and class II types were taken from metadata supplied by the sample provider and were not determined by assay-based typing. The repertoires were made available in a free public database intended to serve as a resource for research on the immune response to SARS-CoV-2. The material from the prospective study consisted of cDNA or gDNA derived from T cells, B-cell-depleted T cells, or PBMCs.

TCRbeta CDR3 regions were amplified from genomic DNA by means of the immunoSEQ Assay, a bias-controlled multiplex PCR. For the original study's pipeline: Nucleated cell counts per sample were estimated from amplification of reference gene primers within the assay. To quantify the absolute abundance of each unique TCRbeta CDR3 rearrangement, sequence reads were collapsed and filtered. For each sample, productive Simpson clonality was calculated as the square root of Simpson's diversity index across productive rearrangements. The table was pulled from immuneACCESS by TCRdb, which kept in-frame rearrangements only. Such tables lose some clones; where checked, under half of the loss comes from unresolved V genes, and the rest has no known cause. Clone size and the V and J calls come from that table; the DNA yielded D and trimming. The sample data list 80,000 or so clones, and roughly 90% of these were observed just once. The ten largest account for 15% to 20% of the sample.

Each collaborating institution followed its own protocols to collect whole blood in K2EDTA tubes. Collaborator samples were shipped for TCRbeta analysis as frozen whole blood, isolated PBMCs, or DNA extracted from either sample type. What the work shows at the level of the full study, not this receptor alone: The amount of clinical and demographic metadata varied by source and participant and was provided uncurated.

Of note for this clone: No antigen is known for it. One base away there is no much larger clone; base qualities are not given.

Per the germline V gene, SGHDN is the CDR1 and FVKESK is the CDR2. The CDR3, from cysteine to phenylalanine, totals 13 residues. CDR3 DNA is the only sequence kept; it has 39 bases, read in frame from the first base. V is pared back by 3 bases and J by 7 bases, with 12 bases lying between the germline termini. This chain is built from TRBV14 and TRBJ2-5; too little of a D gene remains to name it. The sequenced sample consisted of peripheral blood. This sequence originates from a human donor in a cohort sampled during active COVID-19. The CDR3: CASSHLATRTQYF. In nucleotide form, the sequence is TGTGCCAGCAGCCACCTTGCTACCCGGACCCAGTACTTC.